This T cell receptor (beta chain) derives from a study of blood T cell repertoires in COVID-19. About the study: COVID-19 samples, acute and convalescent, were from the United States, Italy and Spain.

V lost 4 bases and J lost 3; bases outside the gene matches: 4. The CDR3 extends over 14 amino acids. Germline V gives CDR1 SGDLS, CDR2 YYNGEE. Assay used: immunoSEQ multiplex PCR; TCRdb lists only in-frame clones, some missing. This sample has about 260,000 clones, with approximately 86% found just once. The J gene is TRBJ2-3, the V gene TRBV9, with 8 positions matching TRBD1. Sequencing was performed on peripheral blood. The TCR originated in a woman in her 50s who had recovered from COVID-19. CDR3 nucleotide sequence: TGTGCCAGCAGCCCGCGACAGGGGACAGATACGCAGTATTTT. It encodes CASSPRQGTDTQYF.